This TCR beta chain was observed in a study of tumor and adjacent non-tumor tissue in lung cancer. A modified ARM-PCR protocol with three rounds of nested PCR amplified TCRbeta. TCRdb re-called the multiplex PCR reads through MiXCR, storing one row per CDR3 protein. The repertoire holds about 120,000 distinct CDR3 sequences, with over 65% as singletons. RNA was extracted from bulk tissue without any cell sorting. Germline CDR1 and CDR2: DFQATT and SNEGSKA (reference sequence). The CDR3 sequence is 14 residues long. Points on this clonotype: This sequence may be a read error, since a much larger clone differs from it by one base.

Source material: lung tumor tissue. The clonotype comes from a man aged 30 to 45 with non-small cell lung cancer. This chain connects TRBV20-1 to TRBJ1-5, with 7 bases that match TRBD1. The CDR3 sequence: CGCRDSNSNQPQHF. CDR3 nucleotides: TGCGGTTGCCGGGACAGCAATAGCAATCAGCCCCAGCATTTT.